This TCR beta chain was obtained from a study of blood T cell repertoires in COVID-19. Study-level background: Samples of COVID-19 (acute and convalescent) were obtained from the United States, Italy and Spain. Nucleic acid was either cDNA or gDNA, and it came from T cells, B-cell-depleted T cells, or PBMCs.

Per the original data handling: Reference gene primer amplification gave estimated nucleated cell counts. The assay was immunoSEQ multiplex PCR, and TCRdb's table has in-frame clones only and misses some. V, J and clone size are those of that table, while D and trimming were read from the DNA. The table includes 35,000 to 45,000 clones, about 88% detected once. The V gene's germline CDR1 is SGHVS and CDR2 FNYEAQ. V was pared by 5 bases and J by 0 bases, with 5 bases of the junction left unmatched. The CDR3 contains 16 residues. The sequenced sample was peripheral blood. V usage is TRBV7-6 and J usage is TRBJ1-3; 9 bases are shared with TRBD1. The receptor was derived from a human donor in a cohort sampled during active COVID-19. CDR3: CASSTYRGPSGNTIYF. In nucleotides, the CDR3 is TGTGCCAGCAGCACGTACAGGGGGCCCTCTGGAAACACCATATATTTT.